Listed below are T cell receptor beta chains from one sample, sequenced in a study of T-cell reconstitution after alpha-beta-depleted transplantation in children. TCRdb passed the PCR reads through MiXCR, listing each CDR3 protein once. In the table there are 600,000 to 700,000 distinct CDR3 sequences, 15% to 20% of which are singletons. The source material was PBMCs from the stem cell graft donor, sampled from the stem cell graft. Source of these receptors: a human donor who donated a stem cell graft to a child with acute myeloid leukemia. Each CDR3 is given with its conserved first and last residue. The D gene is left open where the match is weak. Size is omitted from some rows. Given values are once, few, many or a class for expanded clones.

CDR3 length,clone size,V gene,J gene,D gene,CDR3 DNA,CDR3 protein
14,many,TRBV7-2,TRBJ1-1,NA,TGTGCCAGCAGCGCCGCCGGGGCCGCGAAACGGACTTTCTTT,CASSAAGAAKRTFF
15,few,TRBV7-9,TRBJ2-1,TRBD2,TGTGCCAGCAGCGGTAGCGGGGAACTTTACAATGAGCAGTTCTTC,CASSGSGELYNEQFF
12,NA,TRBV12-5,TRBJ2-3,NA,TGTGCTAGTGGTTCCCGGGCAGATACGCAGTATTTT,CASGSRADTQYF
10,many,TRBV29-1,TRBJ2-1,NA,TGCAGCGTTGAAATAGTAGAGCAGTTCTTC,CSVEIVEQFF
13,many,TRBV29-1,TRBJ1-1,NA,TGCAGCGTTGTGAGGACAGAGAACACTGAAGCTTTCTTT,CSVVRTENTEAFF
11,many,TRBV29-1,TRBJ1-2,NA,TGCAGCGGCTTCGTGGGGGATGGCTACACCTTC,CSGFVGDGYTF
16,many,TRBV6-1,TRBJ2-2,NA,TGTGCCAGCAGTCCGGGCTGGGGAAGAGGGGCCGGGGAGCTGTTTTTT,CASSPGWGRGAGELFF
14,NA,TRBV20-1,TRBJ2-2,NA,TGCAGTGCTAGGGATAAGGAGATCACCGGGGAGCTGTTTTTT,CSARDKEITGELFF
14,few,TRBV21-1,TRBJ2-3,NA,TGTGCCAGATACCGGGCCCCGGAGGCAGATACGCAGTATTTT,CARYRAPEADTQYF
17,NA,TRBV6-5,TRBJ2-6,TRBD1,TGTGCCAGCAGTTGGGGACAGGGGGCTGCTGGGGCCAACGTCCTGACTTTC,CASSWGQGAAGANVLTF
13,NA,TRBV7-9,TRBJ2-7,NA,TGTGCCAGCAGCTTAGTCAGAGCCTACGAGCAGTACTTC,CASSLVRAYEQYF
14,many,TRBV12-3/TRBV12-4,TRBJ2-1,TRBD1,TGTGCCAGCAGGGGACAGGGCGAGGGAGCTGAGCAGTTCTTC,CASRGQGEGAEQFF
15,few,TRBV18,TRBJ2-3,TRBD1,TGTGCCAGCTCACCAGGACAGGGGTCAACAGATACGCAGTATTTT,CASSPGQGSTDTQYF
15,NA,TRBV7-9,TRBJ2-3,TRBD1,TGTGCCAGCAGCAGCCCGGGACAGAGCACAGATACGCAGTATTTT,CASSSPGQSTDTQYF
11,few,TRBV12-3/TRBV12-4,TRBJ2-5,TRBD1,TGTGCCAGCGGGACAGGGGTGACCCAGTACTTC,CASGTGVTQYF
13,many,TRBV20-1,TRBJ2-1,NA,TGCAGTGCACCCAAGGACGGGTCCAATGAGCAGTTCTTC,CSAPKDGSNEQFF
13,many,TRBV29-1,TRBJ1-3,NA,TGCAGCGTTGAAGGGGGTGGTGGAAACACCATATATTTT,CSVEGGGGNTIYF
16,few,TRBV3-1,TRBJ1-1,NA,TGTGCCAGCAGCCCGACCTTGGGGGACCCGAACACTGAAGCTTTCTTT,CASSPTLGDPNTEAFF
15,NA,TRBV12-3/TRBV12-4,TRBJ2-2,TRBD1,TGTGCCAGCACTCCCGGGGACAGGGCGTTCGGGGAGCTGTTTTTT,CASTPGDRAFGELFF
16,few,TRBV20-1,TRBJ1-5,NA,TGCAGTGCTCAAACTAACCCTAGGGGCCGCAATCAGCCCCAGCATTTT,CSAQTNPRGRNQPQHF
14,few,TRBV12-3/TRBV12-4,TRBJ2-3,NA,TGTGCCAGCAGTTTCCAGGGCCCTAAAGATACGCAGTATTTT,CASSFQGPKDTQYF
13,many,TRBV6-6,TRBJ1-4,NA,TGTGCCAGCAGTTACTCGTGGGCTGAAAAACTGTTTTTT,CASSYSWAEKLFF
14,NA,TRBV28,TRBJ1-2,NA,TGTGCCAGCAGTTCCGGCAGGGGATGGTATGGCTACACCTTC,CASSSGRGWYGYTF
15,few,TRBV5-1,TRBJ1-1,NA,TGCGCCAGCAGCTTGGGGGATGTGGGGAACACTGAAGCTTTCTTT,CASSLGDVGNTEAFF
12,NA,TRBV2,TRBJ2-1,TRBD2,TGTGCCAGCAGTGGGGAGGGGCCGGATCCGTTCTTC,CASSGEGPDPFF
15,few,TRBV24-1,TRBJ2-3,NA,TGTGCCACCAGTGATTCCCCCACAGGGACAGATACGCAGTATTTT,CATSDSPTGTDTQYF
13,few,TRBV7-2,TRBJ1-1,NA,TGTGCCAGCAGCCAAACCTTAACTACTGAAGCTTTCTTT,CASSQTLTTEAFF
17,NA,TRBV10-3,TRBJ2-1,TRBD1,TGTGCCATCACAGAATCTACCGGGACAGGGGCGGTCAATGAGCAGTTCTTC,CAITESTGTGAVNEQFF
14,once,TRBV11-3,TRBJ2-7,NA,TGTGCCACTCAAACTCCGGGTCCCCCCTACGAGCAGTACTTC,CATQTPGPPYEQYF
15,NA,TRBV7-2,TRBJ1-5,NA,TGTGCCAGCAGCTTAAACCAGGGGTCAAATCAGCCCCAGCATTTT,CASSLNQGSNQPQHF
12,NA,TRBV18,TRBJ2-7,TRBD1,TGTGCCAGCTCGGGACAGGGGAACGAGCAGTACTTC,CASSGQGNEQYF
14,NA,TRBV7-8,TRBJ2-3,TRBD1,TGTGCCAGCAGGGGACAGTTTAGCACAGATACGCAGTATTTT,CASRGQFSTDTQYF
14,few,TRBV28,TRBJ1-3,TRBD1,TGTGCCAGCAGTTTGGACAGGGTTGGAAACACCATATATTTT,CASSLDRVGNTIYF
12,few,TRBV11-2,TRBJ1-1,NA,TGTGCCAGCAGCTTCGGGGGGTCAAGAGCTTTCTTT,CASSFGGSRAFF
16,NA,TRBV20-1,TRBJ2-3,NA,TGCAGTGCTAGACACCTAGCGCACCTGGGGCCAGATACGCAGTATTTT,CSARHLAHLGPDTQYF
15,many,TRBV20-1,TRBJ2-7,NA,TGCAGTGCTAGAGATCGGGGCAGGACGGCCTACGAGCAGTACTTC,CSARDRGRTAYEQYF
13,few,TRBV7-2,TRBJ2-3,NA,TGTGCCAGCCGCAGGACAGCTGCAGATACGCAGTATTTT,CASRRTAADTQYF
11,many,TRBV20-1,TRBJ1-1,NA,TGCAGTCTCAGGGCGGGGGCTGAAGCTTTCTTT,CSLRAGAEAFF
13,NA,TRBV10-3,TRBJ2-1,NA,TGTGCCATCAGTGAGTCCCAGGGGAATGAGCAGTTCTTC,CAISESQGNEQFF
10,NA,TRBV20-1,TRBJ2-1,NA,TGCAGTGCCCCTAGCCCCCTCCAGTTCTTC,CSAPSPLQFF
15,NA,TRBV10-3,TRBJ1-1,TRBD1,TGTGCCATCAGTGAGTCGACAGGGTTATACACTGAAGCTTTCTTT,CAISESTGLYTEAFF
15,NA,TRBV9,TRBJ2-1,TRBD2,TGTGCCAGCAGCCCCGGGGTAGCGGGGATCAATGAGCAGTTCTTC,CASSPGVAGINEQFF
16,NA,TRBV6-1,TRBJ2-7,NA,TGTGCCAGCAGTGACCATCCAGGGTTCGCAGGCTACGAGCAGTACTTC,CASSDHPGFAGYEQYF
14,many,TRBV12-3/TRBV12-4,TRBJ2-1,TRBD2,TGTGCCAGCAGCCCCGGGACTAGCACCGATGAGCAGTTCTTC,CASSPGTSTDEQFF
12,NA,TRBV7-2,TRBJ2-7,NA,TGTGCCAGCAGCCGAATCTTTGGCGAGCAGTACTTC,CASSRIFGEQYF
14,NA,TRBV7-9,TRBJ1-4,NA,TGTGCCAGCAGCTTAGCTAGGGATTCGGAAAAACTGTTTTTT,CASSLARDSEKLFF